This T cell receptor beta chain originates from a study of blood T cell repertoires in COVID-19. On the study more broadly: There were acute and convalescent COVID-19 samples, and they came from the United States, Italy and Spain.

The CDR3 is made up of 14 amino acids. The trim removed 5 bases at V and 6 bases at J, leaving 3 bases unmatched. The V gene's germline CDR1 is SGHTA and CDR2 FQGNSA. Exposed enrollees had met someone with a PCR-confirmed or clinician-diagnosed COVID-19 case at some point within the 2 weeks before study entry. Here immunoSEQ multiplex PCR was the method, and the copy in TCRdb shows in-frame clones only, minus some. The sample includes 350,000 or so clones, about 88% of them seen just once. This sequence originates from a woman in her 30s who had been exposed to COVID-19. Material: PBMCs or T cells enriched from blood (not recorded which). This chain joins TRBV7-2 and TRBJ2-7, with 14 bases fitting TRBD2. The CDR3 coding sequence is TGTGCCAGCAGCAACGGACTAGCGGGGGGCGAGCAGTACTTC. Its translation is CASSNGLAGGEQYF.